This is a list of T cell receptor beta chains from one sample in a study of CD8 T cells in ankylosing spondylitis. Each CDR3 protein is one row after TCRdb ran MiXCR on the 5' RACE reads. The sample has hundreds of thousands of distinct CDR3 sequences, around 19% seen once. The specimen was blood, either unsorted or a sorted T cell fraction (not recorded which). The source is a male donor with ankylosing spondylitis or in good health (not recorded which). Both conserved end residues are part of each CDR3. A D gene is named only where the DNA matches it firmly. Only part of the rows carry a size: once, few, many, or a class if the clone is expanded.

CDR3nt: TGCAGTGCTAACCCCCGCACAGATACGCAGTATTTT
CDR3aa: CSANPRTDTQYF
d_gene: -
j_gene: TRBJ2-3
v_gene: TRBV20-1
abundance: few

CDR3nt: TGTGCCAGCAGACCCTCCGGGACAGGGGGATTGGGCTACACCTTC
CDR3aa: CASRPSGTGGLGYTF
d_gene: TRBD1
j_gene: TRBJ1-2
v_gene: TRBV12-3/TRBV12-4
abundance: -

CDR3nt: TGTGCCAGCAGTTACTCAACAGCCGAATTTAATTCACCCCTCCACTTT
CDR3aa: CASSYSTAEFNSPLHF
d_gene: -
j_gene: TRBJ1-6
v_gene: TRBV6-5
abundance: many

CDR3nt: TGTGCCAGCAGCCGGGACAGTGGTCCCACCGGGGAGCTGTTTTTT
CDR3aa: CASSRDSGPTGELFF
d_gene: TRBD1
j_gene: TRBJ2-2
v_gene: TRBV5-6
abundance: few

CDR3nt: TGTGCCAGCAGCCCGGGACTAGCGGGGGGCGCGTATTTT
CDR3aa: CASSPGLAGGAYF
d_gene: TRBD2
j_gene: TRBJ2-3
v_gene: TRBV9
abundance: few

CDR3nt: TGTGCCAGCAGCTATGGCCGGGTAGGCCAGATCTCGAACACTGAAGCTTTCTTT
CDR3aa: CASSYGRVGQISNTEAFF
d_gene: -
j_gene: TRBJ1-1
v_gene: TRBV7-3
abundance: few

CDR3nt: TGTGCCAGCAGTTTAATAGCGGGGGGGCCAGATACGCAGTATTTT
CDR3aa: CASSLIAGGPDTQYF
d_gene: TRBD2
j_gene: TRBJ2-3
v_gene: TRBV28
abundance: -

CDR3nt: TGTGCCAGCAGCCCCGGAACTACAGGGGGCTGGAACACCGGGGAGCTGTTTTTT
CDR3aa: CASSPGTTGGWNTGELFF
d_gene: TRBD1
j_gene: TRBJ2-2
v_gene: TRBV3-1
abundance: few

CDR3nt: TGTGCCAGCAGCCAAGGGCCTAGCGGGGCCCATGAGCAGTTCTTC
CDR3aa: CASSQGPSGAHEQFF
d_gene: TRBD2
j_gene: TRBJ2-1
v_gene: TRBV3-1
abundance: -

CDR3nt: TGTGCCATCAGGGACAACAGGAGTCCGAACACTGAAGCTTTCTTT
CDR3aa: CAIRDNRSPNTEAFF
d_gene: -
j_gene: TRBJ1-1
v_gene: TRBV10-3
abundance: few

CDR3nt: TGCAGTGCTAGTTCGGGGGCGGCAGATACGCAGTATTTT
CDR3aa: CSASSGAADTQYF
d_gene: -
j_gene: TRBJ2-3
v_gene: TRBV20-1
abundance: -

CDR3nt: TGTGCCAGCAGCTTACAACAGGGAAAGGAGACCCAGTACTTC
CDR3aa: CASSLQQGKETQYF
d_gene: -
j_gene: TRBJ2-5
v_gene: TRBV7-2
abundance: -

CDR3nt: TGCGCCAGCAGCTTGGATCTAGCGGGAGTGTGGGGCACAGATACGCAGTATTTT
CDR3aa: CASSLDLAGVWGTDTQYF
d_gene: TRBD2
j_gene: TRBJ2-3
v_gene: TRBV5-1
abundance: -

CDR3nt: TGTGCCAGCAGTTTAACTAGCGGGATGGAGCAGTTCTTC
CDR3aa: CASSLTSGMEQFF
d_gene: TRBD2
j_gene: TRBJ2-1
v_gene: TRBV12-3/TRBV12-4
abundance: few

CDR3nt: TGCCCAAGGGCCTGCCAGGCCAATCAGCCCCAGCATTTT
CDR3aa: CPRACQANQPQHF
d_gene: -
j_gene: TRBJ1-5
v_gene: TRBV20-1
abundance: -

CDR3nt: TGTGCCAGCGGGGAATGGGGCCTAGCTAACTATGGCTACACCTTC
CDR3aa: CASGEWGLANYGYTF
d_gene: -
j_gene: TRBJ1-2
v_gene: TRBV28
abundance: -

CDR3nt: TGTGCCAGCTCACCGATGGCAGTTTTTACGGAGACCCAGTACTTC
CDR3aa: CASSPMAVFTETQYF
d_gene: -
j_gene: TRBJ2-5
v_gene: TRBV18
abundance: few

CDR3nt: TGCGCCAGCAGTCAAACCGGGACAGGGCCCAATGAGCAGTTCTTC
CDR3aa: CASSQTGTGPNEQFF
d_gene: TRBD1
j_gene: TRBJ2-1
v_gene: TRBV10-1
abundance: -

CDR3nt: TGTGCCATCACAGCGGGACAGTTGAACACTGAAGCTTTCTTT
CDR3aa: CAITAGQLNTEAFF
d_gene: TRBD1
j_gene: TRBJ1-1
v_gene: TRBV10-3
abundance: -

CDR3nt: TGTGCCAGCAGCGTAGTCATCAGCGGGGGGGCAAATGAGCAGTTCTTC
CDR3aa: CASSVVISGGANEQFF
d_gene: TRBD2
j_gene: TRBJ2-1
v_gene: TRBV9
abundance: -

CDR3nt: TGCGCCAGCAGCTCCGAACAGGGCTCAGATACGCAGTATTTT
CDR3aa: CASSSEQGSDTQYF
d_gene: -
j_gene: TRBJ2-3
v_gene: TRBV5-1
abundance: few

CDR3nt: TGTGCCACCAGTGATCCACCTCTAATCACCGAGCAGTTCTTC
CDR3aa: CATSDPPLITEQFF
d_gene: -
j_gene: TRBJ2-1
v_gene: TRBV24-1
abundance: few

CDR3nt: TGCGCCAGCAGCTTGGCGACGACGGTCGCCAAAAACATTCAGTACTTC
CDR3aa: CASSLATTVAKNIQYF
d_gene: -
j_gene: TRBJ2-4
v_gene: TRBV5-1
abundance: many

CDR3nt: TGTGCCATCAGTGCCGGACTAGCGGGCGAGAAGGGGGAGCAGTTCTTC
CDR3aa: CAISAGLAGEKGEQFF
d_gene: TRBD2
j_gene: TRBJ2-1
v_gene: TRBV10-3
abundance: -

CDR3nt: TGTGCCAGCAGTTATAAATCGACCGAACTGAACCAAGAGACCCAGTACTTC
CDR3aa: CASSYKSTELNQETQYF
d_gene: -
j_gene: TRBJ2-5
v_gene: TRBV6-5
abundance: -

CDR3nt: TGTGCCACCAGCAGCCCACAACTTCGCGGAAACAATCAGCCCCAGCATTTT
CDR3aa: CATSSPQLRGNNQPQHF
d_gene: -
j_gene: TRBJ1-5
v_gene: TRBV15
abundance: few

CDR3nt: TGCGCCAGCAGCTCACAGAGCAATGAGCAGTTCTTC
CDR3aa: CASSSQSNEQFF
d_gene: -
j_gene: TRBJ2-1
v_gene: TRBV5-1
abundance: many